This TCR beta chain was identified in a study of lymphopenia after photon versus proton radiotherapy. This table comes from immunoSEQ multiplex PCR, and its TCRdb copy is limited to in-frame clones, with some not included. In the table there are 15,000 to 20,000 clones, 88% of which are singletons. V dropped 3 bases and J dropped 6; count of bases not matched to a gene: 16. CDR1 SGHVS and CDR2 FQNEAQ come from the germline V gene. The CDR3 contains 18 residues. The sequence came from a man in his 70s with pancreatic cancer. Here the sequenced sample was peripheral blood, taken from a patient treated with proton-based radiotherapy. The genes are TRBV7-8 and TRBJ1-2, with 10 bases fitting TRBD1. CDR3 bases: TGTGCCAGCAGCTTCCGTGTCTGGGACAGGGGAAAAGACGATGGCTACACCTTC. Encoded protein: CASSFRVWDRGKDDGYTF.